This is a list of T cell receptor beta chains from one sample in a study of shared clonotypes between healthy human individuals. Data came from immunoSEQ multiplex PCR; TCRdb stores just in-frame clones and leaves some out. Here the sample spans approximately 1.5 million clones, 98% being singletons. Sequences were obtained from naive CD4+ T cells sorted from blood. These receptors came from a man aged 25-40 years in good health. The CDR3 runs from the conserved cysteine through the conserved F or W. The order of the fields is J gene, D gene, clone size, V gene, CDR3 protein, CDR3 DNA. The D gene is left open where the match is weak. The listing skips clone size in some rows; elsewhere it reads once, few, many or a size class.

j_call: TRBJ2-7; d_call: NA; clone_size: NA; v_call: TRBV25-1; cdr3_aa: CASRDTSIQYF; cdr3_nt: TGTGCCAGCAGGGATACTAGTATACAGTACTTC
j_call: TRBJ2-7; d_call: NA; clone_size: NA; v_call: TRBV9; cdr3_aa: CASSVTDITYEQYF; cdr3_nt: TGTGCCAGCAGCGTCACGGACATCACCTACGAGCAGTACTTC
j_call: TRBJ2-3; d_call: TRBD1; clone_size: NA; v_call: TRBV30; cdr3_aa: CASSGTGADTQYF; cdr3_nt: TGTGCCTCATCCGGGACAGGGGCAGATACGCAGTATTTT
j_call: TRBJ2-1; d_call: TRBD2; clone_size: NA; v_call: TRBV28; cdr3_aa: CASSLPSGSGAEQFF; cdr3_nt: TGTGCCAGCAGTTTACCAAGCGGGAGTGGGGCTGAGCAGTTCTTC
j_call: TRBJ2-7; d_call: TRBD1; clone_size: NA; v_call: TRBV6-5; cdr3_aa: CASSPYRGSYEQYF; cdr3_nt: TGTGCCAGCAGTCCTTACAGGGGCAGCTACGAGCAGTACTTC
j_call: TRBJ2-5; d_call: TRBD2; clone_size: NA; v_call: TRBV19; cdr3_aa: CASSPGLAGWETQYF; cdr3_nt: TGTGCCAGTAGTCCAGGACTAGCGGGATGGGAGACCCAGTACTTC
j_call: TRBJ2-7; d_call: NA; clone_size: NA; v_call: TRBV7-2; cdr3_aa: CASSSEMTVSYEQYF; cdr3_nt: TGTGCCAGCAGTTCCGAAATGACGGTTTCCTACGAGCAGTACTTC
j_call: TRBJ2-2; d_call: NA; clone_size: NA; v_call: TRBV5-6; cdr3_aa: CASSLLVGELFF; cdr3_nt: TGTGCCAGCAGCTTGTTGGTCGGGGAGCTGTTTTTT
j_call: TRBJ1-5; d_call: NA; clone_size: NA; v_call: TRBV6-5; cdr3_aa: CASSEGAGNQPQHF; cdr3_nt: TGTGCCAGCAGCGAAGGGGCAGGCAATCAGCCCCAGCATTTT
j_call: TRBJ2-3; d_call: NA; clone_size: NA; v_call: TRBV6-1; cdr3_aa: CASSDSDTQYF; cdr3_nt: TGTGCCAGCAGTGACTCAGATACGCAGTATTTT
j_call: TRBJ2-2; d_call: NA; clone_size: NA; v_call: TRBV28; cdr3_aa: CASWFRNTGELFF; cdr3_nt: TGTGCCAGCTGGTTTCGGAACACCGGGGAGCTGTTTTTT
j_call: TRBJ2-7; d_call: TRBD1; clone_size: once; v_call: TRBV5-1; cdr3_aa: CASSPMGQGGDEQYF; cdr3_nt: TGCGCCAGCAGCCCGATGGGACAGGGGGGCGACGAGCAGTACTTC
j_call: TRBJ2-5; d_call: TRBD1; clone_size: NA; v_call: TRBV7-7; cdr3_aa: CASSPDRGVAQETQYF; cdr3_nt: TGTGCTAGCAGCCCAGACAGGGGCGTGGCACAAGAGACCCAGTACTTC
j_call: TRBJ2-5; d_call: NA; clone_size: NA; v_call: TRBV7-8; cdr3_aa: CASSSQQETQYF; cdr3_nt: TGTGCCAGCAGCTCCCAGCAAGAGACCCAGTACTTC
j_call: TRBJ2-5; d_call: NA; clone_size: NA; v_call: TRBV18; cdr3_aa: CASSPAQETQYF; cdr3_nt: TGTGCCAGCTCACCAGCCCAAGAGACCCAGTACTTC
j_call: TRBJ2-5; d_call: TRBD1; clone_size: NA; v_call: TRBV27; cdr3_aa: CASSYRTGGETQYF; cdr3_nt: TGTGCCAGCAGCTACCGGACAGGCGGTGAGACCCAGTACTTC